These T cell receptor beta chains were read from a single sample in a study of blood T cell repertoires in COVID-19. Repertoires were generated with immunoSEQ multiplex PCR, while TCRdb's copy carries only in-frame clones and drops some. The sample includes more than 90,000 clones, 75% to 85% of them seen just once. The sample taken for sequencing was peripheral blood. These receptors all come from a woman older than 75 with acute or convalescent COVID-19. The CDR3 runs from the conserved cysteine through the conserved F or W. The order of the fields is V gene, CDR3 length, D gene, J gene, clone size, CDR3 DNA, CDR3 protein. A D gene is named only where the DNA matches it firmly. The size field is filled for only some rows; it gives once, few, many or a size class.

v_call: TRBV6-5; cdr3_length: 15; d_call: .; j_call: TRBJ1-3; clone_size: .; cdr3_nt: TGTGCCAGCAGAACTGGACTCCGTTCTGGAAACACCATATATTTT; cdr3_aa: CASRTGLRSGNTIYF
v_call: TRBV28; cdr3_length: 13; d_call: .; j_call: TRBJ1-1; clone_size: .; cdr3_nt: TGTGCCAGCAGGTCCAGTCCTGTACCTGAAGCTTTCTTT; cdr3_aa: CASRSSPVPEAFF
v_call: TRBV7-2; cdr3_length: 15; d_call: TRBD2; j_call: TRBJ2-2; clone_size: .; cdr3_nt: TGTGCCAGCAGCTCCCCGGGAGGGCGCACCGGGGAGCTGTTTTTT; cdr3_aa: CASSSPGGRTGELFF
v_call: TRBV21-1; cdr3_length: 12; d_call: .; j_call: TRBJ1-2; clone_size: .; cdr3_nt: TGTGCCAGCAGCAAAAGGGGGTATGGCTACACCTTC; cdr3_aa: CASSKRGYGYTF
v_call: TRBV7-2; cdr3_length: 15; d_call: TRBD1; j_call: TRBJ1-1; clone_size: .; cdr3_nt: TGTGCCAGCAGCCTTACAGGGGCCGTGAACACTGAAGCTTTCTTT; cdr3_aa: CASSLTGAVNTEAFF
v_call: TRBV3-1/TRBV3-2; cdr3_length: 14; d_call: TRBD2; j_call: TRBJ2-1; clone_size: .; cdr3_nt: TGTGCCAGCAGCCACGGAGCGGGGTCCAATGAGCAGTTCTTC; cdr3_aa: CASSHGAGSNEQFF
v_call: TRBV28; cdr3_length: 16; d_call: .; j_call: TRBJ2-3; clone_size: .; cdr3_nt: TGTGCCAGCAGTCTTAGCGGCCACGCGGGCGCAGATACGCAGTATTTT; cdr3_aa: CASSLSGHAGADTQYF
v_call: TRBV7-4; cdr3_length: 16; d_call: TRBD1; j_call: TRBJ1-5; clone_size: .; cdr3_nt: TGTGCCAGCAGCGGTAATAGTGACAGGGGTGGACAGCCCCAGCATTTT; cdr3_aa: CASSGNSDRGGQPQHF
v_call: TRBV4-1; cdr3_length: 15; d_call: TRBD1; j_call: TRBJ1-3; clone_size: .; cdr3_nt: TGCGCCAGCAGCCAAGAAGGACAGGGCGGTAACACCATATATTTT; cdr3_aa: CASSQEGQGGNTIYF
v_call: TRBV19; cdr3_length: 14; d_call: .; j_call: TRBJ1-4; clone_size: .; cdr3_nt: TGTGCCAGTACCGAGTTTAATTCAGGGGAAAAACTGTTTTTT; cdr3_aa: CASTEFNSGEKLFF
v_call: TRBV4-2; cdr3_length: 14; d_call: .; j_call: TRBJ2-3; clone_size: .; cdr3_nt: TGTGCCAGCAGCCCGACTACCACGCCGGATACGCAGTATTTT; cdr3_aa: CASSPTTTPDTQYF
v_call: TRBV15; cdr3_length: 15; d_call: .; j_call: TRBJ1-5; clone_size: .; cdr3_nt: TGTGCCACCAGCAGGGACACAGGGAATCAGCAGCCCCAGCATTTT; cdr3_aa: CATSRDTGNQQPQHF
v_call: TRBV5-8; cdr3_length: 17; d_call: TRBD1; j_call: TRBJ2-6; clone_size: .; cdr3_nt: TGTGCCAGCAGCACTACAGGGGGAAGATCCGGGGCCAACGTCCTGACTTTC; cdr3_aa: CASSTTGGRSGANVLTF
v_call: TRBV14; cdr3_length: 14; d_call: .; j_call: TRBJ1-5; clone_size: .; cdr3_nt: TGTGCCAGCAGCCAAGCTATAGGAGAACAGCCCCAGCATTTT; cdr3_aa: CASSQAIGEQPQHF
v_call: TRBV9; cdr3_length: 14; d_call: .; j_call: TRBJ1-1; clone_size: .; cdr3_nt: TGTGCCAGCAGCGTAGTCGGAGAGAACACTGAAGCTTTCTTT; cdr3_aa: CASSVVGENTEAFF
v_call: TRBV5-4; cdr3_length: 13; d_call: .; j_call: TRBJ1-2; clone_size: .; cdr3_nt: TGTGCCAGCAGCCCTGCGGGGGACCTATTCTACACCTTC; cdr3_aa: CASSPAGDLFYTF
v_call: TRBV27; cdr3_length: 14; d_call: TRBD1; j_call: TRBJ2-5; clone_size: .; cdr3_nt: TGTGCCAGCAGTCCGGACAGGGGCATACAGACCCAGTACTTC; cdr3_aa: CASSPDRGIQTQYF
v_call: TRBV2; cdr3_length: 15; d_call: TRBD1; j_call: TRBJ1-2; clone_size: few; cdr3_nt: TGTGCCAGCAGTGAAAGGGGGGGACAGGGAAAATTAGACACCTTC; cdr3_aa: CASSERGGQGKLDTF
v_call: TRBV7-7; cdr3_length: 15; d_call: .; j_call: TRBJ2-7; clone_size: .; cdr3_nt: TGTGCTAGCAGCTTAGCGGCCAACCCCCCTTACGAGCAGTACTTC; cdr3_aa: CASSLAANPPYEQYF
v_call: TRBV4-1; cdr3_length: 14; d_call: TRBD1; j_call: TRBJ2-7; clone_size: .; cdr3_nt: TGCGCCAGCAGTCCCACTTACAGGGGTAACGAGCAGTACTTC; cdr3_aa: CASSPTYRGNEQYF
v_call: TRBV12-3/TRBV12-4; cdr3_length: 12; d_call: TRBD1; j_call: TRBJ1-2; clone_size: .; cdr3_nt: TGTGCCAGCAGTTTCGGGACAGGTGGCTACACCTTC; cdr3_aa: CASSFGTGGYTF
v_call: TRBV7-9; cdr3_length: 14; d_call: .; j_call: TRBJ1-3; clone_size: once; cdr3_nt: TGTGCCATCCGAACAGGGCCCTCTGGAAACACCATATATTTT; cdr3_aa: CAIRTGPSGNTIYF
v_call: TRBV7-9; cdr3_length: 18; d_call: .; j_call: TRBJ2-1; clone_size: .; cdr3_nt: TGTGCCAGCAGCCATGTCGGAGGCGGGCCCCGCTCCTACAATGAGCAGTTCTTC; cdr3_aa: CASSHVGGGPRSYNEQFF
v_call: TRBV5-1; cdr3_length: 16; d_call: TRBD2; j_call: TRBJ2-5; clone_size: .; cdr3_nt: TGCGCCAGCAGCTCCACTACTAGCGGGGGGGCGGGGACCCAGTACTTC; cdr3_aa: CASSSTTSGGAGTQYF
v_call: TRBV4-2; cdr3_length: 15; d_call: TRBD2; j_call: TRBJ2-7; clone_size: few; cdr3_nt: TGTGCCAGCAGCCAAGGCCTAGCGGACCCCTACGAGCAGTACTTC; cdr3_aa: CASSQGLADPYEQYF
v_call: TRBV5-4; cdr3_length: 14; d_call: TRBD1; j_call: TRBJ1-6; clone_size: few; cdr3_nt: TGTGCCAGCAGACGGGGACAGGGAAATTCACCCCTCCACTTT; cdr3_aa: CASRRGQGNSPLHF
v_call: TRBV30; cdr3_length: 14; d_call: .; j_call: TRBJ1-1; clone_size: .; cdr3_nt: TGTGCCTGGAGCATCATGACAGGGAACACTGAAGCTTTCTTT; cdr3_aa: CAWSIMTGNTEAFF
v_call: TRBV7-9; cdr3_length: 16; d_call: TRBD1; j_call: TRBJ2-3; clone_size: .; cdr3_nt: TGTGCCAGCAACGACTATCCGAGGACAGGGTTGGATACGCAGTATTTT; cdr3_aa: CASNDYPRTGLDTQYF
v_call: TRBV21-1; cdr3_length: 15; d_call: .; j_call: TRBJ2-3; clone_size: .; cdr3_nt: TGTGCCAGCAGCAAACCCCGGGGGAGCACCGAGACGCAGTATTTT; cdr3_aa: CASSKPRGSTETQYF
v_call: TRBV6-1; cdr3_length: 16; d_call: TRBD2; j_call: TRBJ2-7; clone_size: .; cdr3_nt: TGTGCCAGCAGTGAAGCCGCTAGCGGGAGGGGCAACGAGCAGTACTTC; cdr3_aa: CASSEAASGRGNEQYF
v_call: TRBV7-2; cdr3_length: 21; d_call: .; j_call: TRBJ2-6; clone_size: once; cdr3_nt: TGTGCCAGCAGCTTAGCCCTCCCGGGACACATCGTAGAATCTGGGGCCAACGTCCTGACTTTC; cdr3_aa: CASSLALPGHIVESGANVLTF
v_call: TRBV7-2; cdr3_length: 15; d_call: .; j_call: TRBJ1-2; clone_size: few; cdr3_nt: TGTGCCAGCAGCTTCGGGGGAGGAATGCAAAATGGCTACACCTTC; cdr3_aa: CASSFGGGMQNGYTF
v_call: TRBV18; cdr3_length: 13; d_call: .; j_call: TRBJ1-4; clone_size: few; cdr3_nt: TGTGCCAGCTCACCAAAGCCGAATGAAAAACTGTTTTTT; cdr3_aa: CASSPKPNEKLFF
v_call: TRBV6-5; cdr3_length: 13; d_call: .; j_call: TRBJ2-1; clone_size: .; cdr3_nt: TGTGCCAGCTGGGGGGAGATCAAAAATGAGCAGTTCTTC; cdr3_aa: CASWGEIKNEQFF
v_call: TRBV3-1/TRBV3-2; cdr3_length: 14; d_call: .; j_call: TRBJ2-5; clone_size: .; cdr3_nt: TGTGCCAGCAGCCAAGCAGGGGCGGCGGAGACCCAGTACTTC; cdr3_aa: CASSQAGAAETQYF
v_call: TRBV5-1; cdr3_length: 15; d_call: .; j_call: TRBJ2-7; clone_size: once; cdr3_nt: TGCGCCAGCAGCTTGGCCCCGGGGAGCTCCTACGAGCAGTACTTC; cdr3_aa: CASSLAPGSSYEQYF
v_call: TRBV6-2/TRBV6-3; cdr3_length: 16; d_call: .; j_call: TRBJ2-7; clone_size: .; cdr3_nt: TGTGCCAGCAGCTTTTCCCCGGCCGGCAGGGTGAGGGAGCAGTACTTC; cdr3_aa: CASSFSPAGRVREQYF
v_call: TRBV7-8; cdr3_length: 16; d_call: .; j_call: TRBJ1-5; clone_size: .; cdr3_nt: TGTGCCAGCAGCCCGGGGACATCATATAGCAATCAGCCCCAGCATTTT; cdr3_aa: CASSPGTSYSNQPQHF
v_call: TRBV11-3; cdr3_length: 15; d_call: .; j_call: TRBJ2-1; clone_size: .; cdr3_nt: TGTGCCAGCAAGAATGAGGGGGGGGCCCTTAATGAGCAGTTCTTC; cdr3_aa: CASKNEGGALNEQFF
v_call: TRBV27; cdr3_length: 16; d_call: .; j_call: TRBJ1-2; clone_size: .; cdr3_nt: TGTGCCAGCAGTTTTCAATCCCCAGGGAAGGACTATGGCTACACCTTC; cdr3_aa: CASSFQSPGKDYGYTF
v_call: TRBV7-6; cdr3_length: 15; d_call: .; j_call: TRBJ1-2; clone_size: .; cdr3_nt: TGTGCCAGCAGCTCTCAACCGGGGGTTAGTGGGGGCTACACCTTC; cdr3_aa: CASSSQPGVSGGYTF
v_call: TRBV28; cdr3_length: 13; d_call: .; j_call: TRBJ2-5; clone_size: .; cdr3_nt: TGTGCCTCTAAGGGGGGACAGAGGGGGACCCAGTACTTC; cdr3_aa: CASKGGQRGTQYF
v_call: TRBV7-9; cdr3_length: 14; d_call: .; j_call: TRBJ1-4; clone_size: .; cdr3_nt: TGTGCCAGCAGCCACGCCTTGGGGGGTGAAAAACTGTTTTTT; cdr3_aa: CASSHALGGEKLFF
v_call: TRBV11-3; cdr3_length: 15; d_call: TRBD1; j_call: TRBJ2-7; clone_size: once; cdr3_nt: TGTGCCAGCAGCCGTGGGTCGGGACAGGGAGACGAGCAGTACTTC; cdr3_aa: CASSRGSGQGDEQYF
v_call: TRBV27; cdr3_length: 15; d_call: .; j_call: TRBJ2-4; clone_size: .; cdr3_nt: TGTGCCAGCAGTTTAGGGGGGAGAGGCAAAAACATTCAGTACTTC; cdr3_aa: CASSLGGRGKNIQYF
v_call: TRBV7-9; cdr3_length: 14; d_call: TRBD1; j_call: TRBJ1-1; clone_size: .; cdr3_nt: TGTGCCAGCAGCGCTGGACAGGGGAACACTGAAGCTTTCTTT; cdr3_aa: CASSAGQGNTEAFF
v_call: TRBV2; cdr3_length: 12; d_call: .; j_call: TRBJ1-2; clone_size: .; cdr3_nt: TGTGCCAGCAGGGCGAGGGACTATGGCTACACCTTC; cdr3_aa: CASRARDYGYTF